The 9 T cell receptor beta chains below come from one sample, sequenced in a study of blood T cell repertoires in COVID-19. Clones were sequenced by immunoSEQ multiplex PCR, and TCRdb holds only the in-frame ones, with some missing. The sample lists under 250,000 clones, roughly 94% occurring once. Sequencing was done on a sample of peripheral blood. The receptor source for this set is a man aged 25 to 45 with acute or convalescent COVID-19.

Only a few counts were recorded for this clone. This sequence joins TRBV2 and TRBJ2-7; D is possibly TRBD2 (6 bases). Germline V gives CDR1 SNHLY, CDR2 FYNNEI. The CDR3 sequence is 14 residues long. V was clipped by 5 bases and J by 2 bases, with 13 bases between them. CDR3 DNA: TGTGCCAGCAGTTCGACTAGTCCAACCTACGAGCAGTACTTC. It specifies CASSSTSPTYEQYF.

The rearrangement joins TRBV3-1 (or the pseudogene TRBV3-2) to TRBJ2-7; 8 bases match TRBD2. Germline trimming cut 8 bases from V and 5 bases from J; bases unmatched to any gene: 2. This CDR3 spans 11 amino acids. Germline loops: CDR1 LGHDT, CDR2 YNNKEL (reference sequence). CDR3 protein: CASRGGHEQYF. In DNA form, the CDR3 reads TGTGCCAGCCGGGGGGGTCACGAGCAGTACTTC.

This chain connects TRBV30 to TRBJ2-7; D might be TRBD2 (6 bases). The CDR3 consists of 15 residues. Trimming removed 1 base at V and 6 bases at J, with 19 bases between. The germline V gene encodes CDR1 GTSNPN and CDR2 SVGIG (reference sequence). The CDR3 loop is CAWSERLVDMGEQYF. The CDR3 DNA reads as TGTGCCTGGAGTGAGCGACTAGTCGACATGGGCGAGCAGTACTTC.

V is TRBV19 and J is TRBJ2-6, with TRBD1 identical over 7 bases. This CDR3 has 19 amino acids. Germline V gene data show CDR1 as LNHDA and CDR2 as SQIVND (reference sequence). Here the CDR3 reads CDSTGFVFEGDSGANVLTF. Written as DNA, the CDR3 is TGTGATTCGACAGGGTTCGTGTTTGAAGGCGACTCTGGGGCCAACGTCCTGACTTTC.

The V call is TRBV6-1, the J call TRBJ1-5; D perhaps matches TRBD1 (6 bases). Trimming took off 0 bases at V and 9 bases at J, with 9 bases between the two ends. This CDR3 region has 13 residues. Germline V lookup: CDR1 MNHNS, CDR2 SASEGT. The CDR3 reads CASSEALDRPQHF. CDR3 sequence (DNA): TGTGCCAGCAGTGAAGCTTTGGACAGGCCCCAGCATTTT.

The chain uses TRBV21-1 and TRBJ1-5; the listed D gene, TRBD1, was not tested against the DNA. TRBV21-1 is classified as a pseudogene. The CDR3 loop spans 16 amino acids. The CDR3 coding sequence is TGTGCCAGCAGCAAAGAGGTGACAGGGAGAGGCCAGCCCCAGCATTTT. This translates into CASSKEVTGRGQPQHF.

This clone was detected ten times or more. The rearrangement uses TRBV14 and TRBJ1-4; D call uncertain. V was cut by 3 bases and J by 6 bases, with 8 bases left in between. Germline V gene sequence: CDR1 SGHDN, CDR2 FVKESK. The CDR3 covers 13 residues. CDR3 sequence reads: CASSHINDEKLFF. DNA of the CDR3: TGTGCCAGCAGCCACATCAATGATGAAAAACTGTTTTTT.

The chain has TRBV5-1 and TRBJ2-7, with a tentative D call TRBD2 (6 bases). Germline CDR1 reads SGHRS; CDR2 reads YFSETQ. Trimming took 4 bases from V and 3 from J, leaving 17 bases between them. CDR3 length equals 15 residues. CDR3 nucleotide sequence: TGCGCCAGCAGCCGGGGGACGGAAGTCTACTACGAGCAGTACTTC. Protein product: CASSRGTEVYYEQYF.

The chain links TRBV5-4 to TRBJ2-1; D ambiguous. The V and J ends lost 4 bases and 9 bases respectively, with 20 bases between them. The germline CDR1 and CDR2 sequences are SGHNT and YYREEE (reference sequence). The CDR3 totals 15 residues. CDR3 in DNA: TGTGCCAGCAGCCCGCGGTCCCCTCCCCGGTCTGAGCAGTTCTTC. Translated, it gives CASSPRSPPRSEQFF.